Given below is one T cell receptor (beta chain) in context. This specimen comes from a study of blood T cell repertoires in COVID-19. In the study's own analysis: Amplification with reference gene primers provided the estimates of nucleated cell counts. Here immunoSEQ multiplex PCR was the method, and the copy in TCRdb shows in-frame clones only, minus some. The D gene and trimming were derived from the DNA, and the V and J assignments and clone size from that table. The sample records about 440,000 clones, 90% being singletons. Clinical history reported by participants formed the basis on which cohorts were assigned. The CDR3 has 15 residues. CDR1 SQVTM and CDR2 ANQGSEA come from the germline V gene. With V trimmed by 4 bases and J by 3 bases, 9 bases remained unmatched.

The chain joins TRBV29-1 to TRBJ1-1, with TRBD1 matching over 9 bases. Source material: PBMCs or T cells enriched from blood (not recorded which). The sequence was collected from a man between 18 and 35 years old who had recovered from COVID-19. CDR3 sequence reads: CSVGRRTGVDTEAFF. CDR3 coding DNA: TGCAGCGTTGGACGGAGGACAGGGGTGGACACTGAAGCTTTCTTT.